This T cell receptor beta chain was recorded in a study of cytomegalovirus exposure and HLA in healthy donors. Broader study findings: Productive rates of about 90% or about 30% were seen for most TCR beta V segments in an earlier analysis. A later analysis showed that HLA-associated TCR beta chains had undergone more clonal expansion than equally common others. There were some public TCRs occurring in many donors, but most TCR sequences were rare.

The PCR made use of 60 Vbeta and 13 Jbeta primers. The table came from immunoSEQ multiplex PCR; TCRdb's copy has only in-frame clones and leaves some out. The table includes some 200,000 clones, 70% detected once. Details on this clone: Its antigen is undetermined.

Losses at the gene ends were 1 base for V and 5 bases for J; bases not matched to a gene: 9. This CDR3 has 17 residues. Germline values: CDR1 LGHNA, CDR2 YNFKEQ. The sample comprised PBMCs. The chain is built from TRBV4-2 and TRBJ1-2; the match to TRBD1 covers 11 bases. The source is a man between 35 and 55 years old in good health and CMV-seropositive. The chain's CDR3 is CASSQALLRDRGYGYTF. CDR3 DNA: TGTGCCAGCAGCCAAGCGCTCCTCCGGGACAGGGGGTATGGCTACACCTTC.